This entry lists 20 T cell receptor beta chains sequenced from one sample in a study of T cells expressing NK-cell markers. Reprocessing the 5' RACE reads, TCRdb reports a single entry for every CDR3 protein and omits DNA. This specimen shows around 100,000 distinct CDR3 sequences; the ten leading clones hold less than 20%. Specimen: blood T cells: a sorted CD56 or NKG2C T cell subset, CD4+ or CD8+ T cells, or bulk PBMC T cells (not recorded which). These receptors all come from a woman between 18 and 69 years old in good health.

The CDR3 protein is CASSLPTGPYSGANVLTF. V and J are TRBV9 and TRBJ2-6; TCRdb designates TRBD2, a call that cannot be tested without DNA. Germline-derived CDR1 and CDR2 are SGDLS and YYNGEE. CDR3 length: 18 residues.

The V and J genes are TRBV12-3 or TRBV12-4 and TRBJ1-2. This CDR3 contains 15 residues. This chain's CDR3 is CASSSLVMGPYGYTF.

The chain recombines TRBV7-9 with TRBJ2-6; TCRdb selects TRBD1, and the lack of DNA leaves this call unchecked. CDR3 length: 16 amino acids. The germline CDR1 and CDR2 sequences are SEHNR and FQNEAQ (reference sequence). CDR3 sequence reads: CASSPTLGGPLFVLTF. The full variable domain, completed using reference TRBV7-9 and TRBJ2-6, is DTGVSQNPRHKITKRGQNVTFRCDPISEHNRLYWYRQTLGQGPEFLTYFQNEAQLEKSRLLSDRFSAERPKGSFSTLEIQRTEQGDSAMYLCASSPTLGGPLFVLTFGAGSRLTVL.

This chain links TRBV7-9 with TRBJ2-3. CDR1 SEHNR and CDR2 FQNEAQ come from the germline V gene (reference sequence). This CDR3 is 15 amino acids long. CDR3 residues: CASSLGTGSTDTQYF.

The chain couples TRBV29-1 to TRBJ1-2. The CDR3 loop spans 11 amino acids. CDR1 and CDR2 (germline): SQVTM, ANQGSEA. CDR3 region: CSTTDNYGYTF.

The chain couples TRBV10-3 to TRBJ1-2. The CDR3 totals 13 residues. Per germline, CDR1 ENHRY and CDR2 SYGVKD. CDR3 protein: CAISESASRGYTF.

The chain joins TRBV15 to TRBJ2-7; TCRdb names TRBD2, which stays unverified in the absence of DNA. Germline values: CDR1 LNHNV, CDR2 YYDKDF (reference sequence). CDR3 size: 12 residues. The chain's CDR3 is CATSPRANEQYF. The full variable domain, rest sourced from reference TRBV15 and TRBJ2-7, is DAMVIQNPRYQVTQFGKPVTLSCSQTLNHNVMYWYQQKSSQAPKLLFHYYDKDFNNEADTPDNFQSRRPNTSFCFLDIRSPGLGDTAMYLCATSPRANEQYFGPGTRLTVT.

The V call is TRBV7-3, the J call TRBJ1-1; TCRdb reports TRBD1, a call that lacks DNA to check it against. Germline loops: CDR1 SGHTA, CDR2 FQGTGA. This CDR3 region has 13 residues. The CDR3 is CASSPRTGVRLNF.

This clonotype is classed as medium-sized (0.01 to 0.1%) by frequency. The V gene is TRBV21-1, the J gene TRBJ2-1; the D gene TCRdb calls, TRBD2, cannot be checked with no DNA. TRBV21-1 is reported as a pseudogene. This CDR3 is built from 18 residues. This CDR3 reads CASSKEESGVFSYNEQFF.

The genes are TRBV21-1 and TRBJ2-7; TCRdb calls TRBD2, which cannot be checked without DNA. TRBV21-1 is deemed a pseudogene. This CDR3 is built from 22 residues. The CDR3 spells CASSKSRTSGSLREPFTGEQYF.

This rearrangement joins TRBV27 to TRBJ1-5; the TCRdb D gene call, TRBD1, has no DNA to confirm it. The germline gives CDR1 MNHEY, CDR2 SMNVEV (reference sequence). The CDR3 is 15 amino acids. CDR3: CASSLSGGRWQPQHF.

The CDR3 loop is CSAPGVAGPKYTGELFF. The gene calls are TRBV20-1 and TRBJ2-2; TCRdb names TRBD2, which stays unverified in the absence of DNA. The CDR3 totals 17 residues. Germline V gene sequence: CDR1 DFQATT, CDR2 SNEGSKA (reference sequence).

This rearrangement joins TRBV6-1 to TRBJ2-7; there is no DNA to check the TCRdb D call of TRBD1. The CDR3 consists of 13 residues. The germline CDR1 and CDR2 sequences are MNHNS and SASEGT. CDR3 sequence: CAILGGRPYEQYF.

The chain uses TRBV4-3 and TRBJ2-5. Per germline, CDR1 LGHNA and CDR2 YSLEER. The length of the CDR3 is 14 residues. The CDR3 is CASSQDSGQETQYF.

The chain is built from TRBV20-1 and TRBJ1-2. The CDR3 sequence is 15 residues long. The germline gives CDR1 DFQATT, CDR2 SNEGSKA (reference sequence). This CDR3 is CSASPPGTLNYGYTF.

The chain is built from TRBV4-1 and TRBJ2-1; TCRdb selects TRBD1, and the lack of DNA leaves this call unchecked. Germline assignment: CDR1 MGHRA and CDR2 YSYEKL. This CDR3 comprises 17 residues. The CDR3 is CASSQTRGQGSNNEQFF.

The chain combines TRBV2 with TRBJ1-1. The CDR3 covers 15 residues. Germline V lookup: CDR1 SNHLY, CDR2 FYNNEI. The CDR3 loop reads CASSEALVSRTEAFF. Looking up the rest from reference TRBV2 and TRBJ1-1 gives the full variable domain: EPEVTQTPSHQVTQMGQEVILRCVPISNHLYFYWYRQILGQKVEFLVSFYNNEISEKSEIFDDQFSVERPDGSNFTLKIRSTKLEDSAMYFCASSEALVSRTEAFFGQGTRLTVV.

The V call is TRBV6-1, the J call TRBJ1-2; TCRdb returns TRBD1, unconfirmable since there is no DNA. This CDR3 comprises 13 residues. Germline CDR1 reads MNHNS; CDR2 reads SASEGT. CDR3 region: CASSTGTAYGYTF.

The gene calls are TRBV6-1 and TRBJ2-5; TCRdb's D call of TRBD2 is untestable without DNA. The CDR3 is made up of 17 amino acids. Germline loops: CDR1 MNHNS, CDR2 SASEGT. The CDR3 is CASALGREGGYQETQYF.

This chain joins TRBV4-3 and TRBJ1-1; the TRBD1 assignment by TCRdb is unverifiable without DNA. Germline V lookup: CDR1 LGHNA, CDR2 YSLEER. CDR3 length: 16 amino acids. CDR3 residues: CASSPGTGALGTEAFF.